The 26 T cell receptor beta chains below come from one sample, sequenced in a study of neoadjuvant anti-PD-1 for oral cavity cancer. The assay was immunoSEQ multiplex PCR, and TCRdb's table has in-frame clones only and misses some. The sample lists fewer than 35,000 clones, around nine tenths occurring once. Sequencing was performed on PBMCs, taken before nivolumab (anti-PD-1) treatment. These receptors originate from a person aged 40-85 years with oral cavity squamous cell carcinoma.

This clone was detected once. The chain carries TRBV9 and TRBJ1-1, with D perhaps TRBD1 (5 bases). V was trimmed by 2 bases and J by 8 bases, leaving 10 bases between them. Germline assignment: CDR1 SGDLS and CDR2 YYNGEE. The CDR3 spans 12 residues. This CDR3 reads CASSVAGEEAFF. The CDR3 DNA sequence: TGTGCCAGCAGCGTCGCGGGGGAAGAAGCTTTCTTT.

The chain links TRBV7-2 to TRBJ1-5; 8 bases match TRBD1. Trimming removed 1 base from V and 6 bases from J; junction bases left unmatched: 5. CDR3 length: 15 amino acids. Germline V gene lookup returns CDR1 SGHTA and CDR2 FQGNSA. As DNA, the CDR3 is TGTGCCAGCAGCTTAGAGGTTCAGGGGGCTCAGCCCCAGCATTTT. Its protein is CASSLEVQGAQPQHF.

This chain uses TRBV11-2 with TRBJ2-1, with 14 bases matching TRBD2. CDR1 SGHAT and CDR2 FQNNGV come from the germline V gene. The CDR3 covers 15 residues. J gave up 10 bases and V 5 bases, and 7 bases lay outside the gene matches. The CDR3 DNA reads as TGTGCCAGCAGCCCTCGACTAGCGGGGGGGTGGGAGCAGTTCTTC. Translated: CASSPRLAGGWEQFF.

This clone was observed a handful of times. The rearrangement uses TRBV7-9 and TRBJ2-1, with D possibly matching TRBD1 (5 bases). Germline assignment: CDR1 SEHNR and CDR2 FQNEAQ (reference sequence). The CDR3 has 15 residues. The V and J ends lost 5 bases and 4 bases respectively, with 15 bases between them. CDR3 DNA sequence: TGTGCCAGCAGCCTTGACAGAGACCCTTACAATGAGCAGTTCTTC. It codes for CASSLDRDPYNEQFF.

The CDR3 protein is CASGEGAGAGGYTF. For the CDR3, the DNA is TGTGCCAGCGGGGAGGGGGCAGGGGCAGGTGGCTACACCTTC. The chain employs TRBV6-6 and TRBJ1-2; TRBD1 matches at 7 bases. The length of the CDR3 is 14 residues. Looked up from germline, CDR1 is MNHNY and CDR2 is SVGAGI (reference sequence). The junction had 13 bases not matched to a gene; V was cut back by 8 bases and J by 7 bases.

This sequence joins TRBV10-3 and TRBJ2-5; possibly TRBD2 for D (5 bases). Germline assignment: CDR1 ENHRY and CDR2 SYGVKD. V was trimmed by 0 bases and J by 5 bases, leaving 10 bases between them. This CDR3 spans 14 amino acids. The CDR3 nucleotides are TGTGCCATCAGTGAGTCCACGGAGGAGGAGACCCAGTACTTC. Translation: CAISESTEEETQYF.

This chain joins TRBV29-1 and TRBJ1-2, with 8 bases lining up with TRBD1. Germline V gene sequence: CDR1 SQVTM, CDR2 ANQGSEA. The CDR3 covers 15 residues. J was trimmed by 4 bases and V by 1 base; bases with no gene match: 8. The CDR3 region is CSVEVTAGGVYGYTF. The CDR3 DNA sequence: TGCAGCGTTGAAGTAACGGCAGGGGGCGTCTATGGCTACACCTTC.

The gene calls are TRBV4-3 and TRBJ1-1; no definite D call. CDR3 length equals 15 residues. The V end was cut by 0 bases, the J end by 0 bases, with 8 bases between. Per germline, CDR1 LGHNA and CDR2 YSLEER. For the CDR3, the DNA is TGCGCCAGCAGCCAAGAAGGCACGTTGAACACTGAAGCTTTCTTT. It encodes CASSQEGTLNTEAFF.

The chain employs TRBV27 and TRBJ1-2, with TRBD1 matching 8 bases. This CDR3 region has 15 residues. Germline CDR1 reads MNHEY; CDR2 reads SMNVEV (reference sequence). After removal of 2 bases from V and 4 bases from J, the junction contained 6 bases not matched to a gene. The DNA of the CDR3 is TGTGCCAGCAGTTTAGGGGATGACAGGGGCTATGGCTACACCTTC. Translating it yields CASSLGDDRGYGYTF.

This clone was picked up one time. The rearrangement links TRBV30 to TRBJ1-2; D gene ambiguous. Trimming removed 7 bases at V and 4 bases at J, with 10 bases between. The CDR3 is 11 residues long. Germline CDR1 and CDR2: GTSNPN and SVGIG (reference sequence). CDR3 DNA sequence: TGTGCCTCGTCTCTTGGCTATGGCTACACCTTC. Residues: CASSLGYGYTF.

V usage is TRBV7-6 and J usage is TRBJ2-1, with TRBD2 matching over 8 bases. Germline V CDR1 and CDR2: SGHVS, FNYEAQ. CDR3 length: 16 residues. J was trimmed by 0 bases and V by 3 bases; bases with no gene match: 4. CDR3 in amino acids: CASSFGGRSSYNEQFF. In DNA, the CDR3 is TGTGCCAGCAGCTTTGGCGGGAGGAGCTCCTACAATGAGCAGTTCTTC.

The CDR3 spells CASSPSDGNYGYTF. The CDR3 DNA follows: TGTGCCAGCAGCCCATCGGACGGTAACTATGGCTACACCTTC. The V gene is TRBV5-5, the J gene TRBJ1-2; D gene uncertain. Germline lookup yields CDR1 SGHKS and CDR2 YYEKEE (reference sequence). Trimming removed 4 bases from V and 1 base from J, with 11 bases in between. CDR3 size: 14 residues.

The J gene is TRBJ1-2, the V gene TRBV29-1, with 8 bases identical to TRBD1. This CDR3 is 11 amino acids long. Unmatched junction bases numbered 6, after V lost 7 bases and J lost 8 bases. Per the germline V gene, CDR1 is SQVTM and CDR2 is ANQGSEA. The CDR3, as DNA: TGCAGCGCAGGGGGCGCAGAGGGCTACACCTTC. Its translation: CSAGGAEGYTF.

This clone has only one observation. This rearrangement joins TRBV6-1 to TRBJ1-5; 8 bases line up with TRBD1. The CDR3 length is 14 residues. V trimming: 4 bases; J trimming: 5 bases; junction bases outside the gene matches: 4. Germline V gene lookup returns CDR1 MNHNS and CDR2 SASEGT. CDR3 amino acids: CASSGTGRDQPQHF. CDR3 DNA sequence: TGTGCCAGCAGTGGGACAGGGAGGGATCAGCCCCAGCATTTT.

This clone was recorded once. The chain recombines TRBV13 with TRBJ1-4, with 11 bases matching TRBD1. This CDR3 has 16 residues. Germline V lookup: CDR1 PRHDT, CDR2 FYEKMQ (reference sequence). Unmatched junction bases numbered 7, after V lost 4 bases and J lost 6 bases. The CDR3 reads CASSSPGQGDDEKLFF. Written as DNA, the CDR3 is TGTGCCAGCAGCTCACCGGGACAGGGGGATGATGAAAAACTGTTTTTT.

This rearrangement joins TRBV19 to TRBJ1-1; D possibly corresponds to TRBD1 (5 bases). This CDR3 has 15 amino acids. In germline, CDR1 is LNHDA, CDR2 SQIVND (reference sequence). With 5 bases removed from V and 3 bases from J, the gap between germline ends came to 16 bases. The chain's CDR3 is CASSSSPGSYTEAFF. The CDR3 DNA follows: TGTGCCAGTAGTTCTTCTCCAGGGTCTTACACTGAAGCTTTCTTT.

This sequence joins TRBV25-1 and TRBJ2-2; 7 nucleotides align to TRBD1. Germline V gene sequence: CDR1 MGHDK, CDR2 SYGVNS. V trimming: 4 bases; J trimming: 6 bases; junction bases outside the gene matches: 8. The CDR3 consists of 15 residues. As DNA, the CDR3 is TGTGCCAGCAGTGCGACAGGGCGTTTTTCCGGGGAGCTGTTTTTT. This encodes CASSATGRFSGELFF. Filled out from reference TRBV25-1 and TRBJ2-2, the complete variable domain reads EADIYQTPRYLVIGTGKKITLECSQTMGHDKMYWYQQDPGMELHLIHYSYGVNSTEKGDLSSESTVSRIRTEHFPLTLESARPSHTSQYLCASSATGRFSGELFFGEGSRLTVL.

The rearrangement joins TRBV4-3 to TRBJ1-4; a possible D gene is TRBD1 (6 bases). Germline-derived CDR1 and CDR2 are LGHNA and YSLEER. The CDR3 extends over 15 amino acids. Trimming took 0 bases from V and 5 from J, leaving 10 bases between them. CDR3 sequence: CASSQDRGENEKLFF. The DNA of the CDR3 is TGCGCCAGCAGCCAAGACAGGGGAGAAAATGAAAAACTGTTTTTT.

The CDR3 coding sequence is TGTGCCATCAGTCCGGGACAGGCAGAATATGGCTACACCTTC. This translates into CAISPGQAEYGYTF. The rearrangement joins TRBV10-3 to TRBJ1-2; 8 bases are shared with TRBD1. The CDR3 loop spans 14 amino acids. The germline gives CDR1 ENHRY, CDR2 SYGVKD. V was pared by 5 bases and J by 5 bases, with 7 bases of the junction left unmatched.

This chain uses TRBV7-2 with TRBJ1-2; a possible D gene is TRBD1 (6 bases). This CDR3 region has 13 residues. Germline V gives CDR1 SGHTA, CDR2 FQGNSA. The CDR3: CAREGGSGYGYTF. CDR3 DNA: TGTGCGAGGGAAGGGGGGTCAGGCTATGGCTACACCTTC.

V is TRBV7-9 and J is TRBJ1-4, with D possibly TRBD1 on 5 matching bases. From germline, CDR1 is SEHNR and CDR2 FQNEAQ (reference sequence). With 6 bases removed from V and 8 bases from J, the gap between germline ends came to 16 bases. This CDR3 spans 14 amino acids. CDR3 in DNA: TGTGCCAGCAGTCTAGTGGGGGGGAGCGAAAAACTGTTTTTT. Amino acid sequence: CASSLVGGSEKLFF.

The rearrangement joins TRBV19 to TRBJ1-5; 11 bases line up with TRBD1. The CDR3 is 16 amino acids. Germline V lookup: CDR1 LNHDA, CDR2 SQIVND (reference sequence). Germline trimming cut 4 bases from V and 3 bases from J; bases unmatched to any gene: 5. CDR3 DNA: TGTGCCAGTAGTACTGGGACAGGGGGTATCAATCAGCCCCAGCATTTT. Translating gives CASSTGTGGINQPQHF.

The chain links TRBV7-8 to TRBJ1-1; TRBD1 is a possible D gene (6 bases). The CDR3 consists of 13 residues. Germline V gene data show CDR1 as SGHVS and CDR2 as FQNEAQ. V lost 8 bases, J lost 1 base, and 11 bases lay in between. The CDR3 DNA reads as TGTGCCAGCGCTATGGACAGGAACACTGAAGCTTTCTTT. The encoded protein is CASAMDRNTEAFF. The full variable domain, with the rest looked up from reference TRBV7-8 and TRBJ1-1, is GAGVSQSPRYKVAKRGQDVALRCDPISGHVSLFWYQQALGQGPEFLTYFQNEAQLDKSGLPSDRFFAERPEGSVSTLKIQRTQQEDSAVYLCASAMDRNTEAFFGQGTRLTVV.

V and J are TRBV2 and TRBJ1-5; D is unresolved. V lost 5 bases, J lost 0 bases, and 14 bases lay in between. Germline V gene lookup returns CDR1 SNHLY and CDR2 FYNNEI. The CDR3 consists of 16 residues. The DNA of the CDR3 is TGTGCCAGCAGTCCCCTGGTTACAAATAGCAATCAGCCCCAGCATTTT. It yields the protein CASSPLVTNSNQPQHF.

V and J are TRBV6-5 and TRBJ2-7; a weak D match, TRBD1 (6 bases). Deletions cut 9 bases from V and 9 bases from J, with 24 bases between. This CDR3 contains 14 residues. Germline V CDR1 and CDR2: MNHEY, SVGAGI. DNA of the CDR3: TGTGCCAGTGCCCGAAGGGCACAGGGTGGGTGGCAGTACTTC. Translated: CASARRAQGGWQYF.

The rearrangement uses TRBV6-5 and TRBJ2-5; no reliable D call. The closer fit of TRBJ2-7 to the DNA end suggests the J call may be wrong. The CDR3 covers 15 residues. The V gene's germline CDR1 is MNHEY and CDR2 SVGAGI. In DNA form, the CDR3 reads TGTGCCAGCAGTTCCCGGACGGAAGCCTCCTACGAGCAGTACTTC. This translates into CASSSRTEASYEQYF.